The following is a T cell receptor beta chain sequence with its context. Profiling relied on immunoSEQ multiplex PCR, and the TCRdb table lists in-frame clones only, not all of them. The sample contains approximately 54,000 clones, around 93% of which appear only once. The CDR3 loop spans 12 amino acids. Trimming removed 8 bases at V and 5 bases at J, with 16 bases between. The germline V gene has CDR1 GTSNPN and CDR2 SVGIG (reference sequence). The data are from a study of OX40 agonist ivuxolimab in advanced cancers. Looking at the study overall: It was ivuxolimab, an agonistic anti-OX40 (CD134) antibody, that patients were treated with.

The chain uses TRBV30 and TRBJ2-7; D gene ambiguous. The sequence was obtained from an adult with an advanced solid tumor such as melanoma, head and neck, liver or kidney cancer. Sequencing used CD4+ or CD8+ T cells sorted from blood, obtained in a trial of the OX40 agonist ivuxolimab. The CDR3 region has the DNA TGTGCCCTGGGCCAATTCCGGGACGAGCAGTACTTC. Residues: CALGQFRDEQYF. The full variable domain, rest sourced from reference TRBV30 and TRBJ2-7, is SQTIHQWPATLVQPVGSPLSLECTVEGTSNPNLYWYRQAAGRGLQLLFYSVGIGQISSEVPQNLSASRPQDRQFILSSKKLLLSDSGFYLCALGQFRDEQYFGPGTRLTVT.